A selection of T cell receptor beta chains follows, all from one sample in a study of blood T cell repertoires in COVID-19. The data were produced by immunoSEQ multiplex PCR, yet TCRdb's version contains in-frame clones alone and is incomplete. The sample consists of 55,000 to 70,000 clones, around 87% of them appearing once. Sequenced sample: peripheral blood. These receptors all stem from a man aged 60 to 75 with acute or convalescent COVID-19. CDR3s include the opening cysteine and the closing phenylalanine or tryptophan. A D gene is named only where the DNA matches it firmly. The size field is filled for only some rows; it gives once, few, many or a size class.

D gene,J gene,clone size,CDR3 length,V gene,CDR3 protein,CDR3 DNA
TRBD2,TRBJ2-7,-,15,TRBV7-9,CASRPSSGGNYEQYF,TGTGCCAGCAGACCTAGTAGCGGGGGGAACTACGAGCAGTACTTC
TRBD1,TRBJ2-7,-,14,TRBV7-2,CASSVLQGSGEQYF,TGTGCCAGCAGCGTTTTACAGGGGAGCGGCGAGCAGTACTTC
-,TRBJ2-5,-,11,TRBV11-3,CAPTGQETQYF,TGTGCCCCCACGGGGCAAGAGACCCAGTACTTC
-,TRBJ2-2,-,13,TRBV18,CASSPYEAGELFF,TGTGCCAGCTCACCATACGAGGCCGGGGAGCTGTTTTTT
-,TRBJ2-2,-,13,TRBV4-1,CASRGTGVGELFF,TGCGCCAGCAGGGGAACAGGTGTCGGGGAGCTGTTTTTT
TRBD1,TRBJ2-2,-,14,TRBV5-4,CASSLTGGTGELFF,TGTGCCAGCAGCTTGACAGGGGGCACCGGGGAGCTGTTTTTT
-,TRBJ2-3,-,15,TRBV9,CASSVGLGSTDTQYF,TGTGCCAGCAGCGTAGGACTGGGTAGCACAGATACGCAGTATTTT
-,TRBJ2-6,-,15,TRBV7-6,CASSFGTTGANVLTF,TGTGCCAGCAGCTTTGGGACAACCGGGGCCAACGTCCTGACTTTC
-,TRBJ2-7,once,14,TRBV6-2/TRBV6-3,CASSLTEVSYEQYF,TGTGCCAGCAGTTTGACAGAGGTTTCCTACGAGCAGTACTTC
-,TRBJ1-2,-,13,TRBV19,CASSKAGRGGYTF,TGTGCCAGTAGTAAGGCGGGGCGCGGCGGCTACACCTTC
TRBD2,TRBJ2-5,-,18,TRBV4-3,CASSQDIPGGGSRETQYF,TGCGCCAGCAGCCAAGATATCCCGGGGGGGGGCTCCAGAGAGACCCAGTACTTC
TRBD1,TRBJ1-2,once,15,TRBV7-2,CASSRQGAVDYGYTF,TGTGCCAGCAGCCGGCAGGGGGCCGTTGACTATGGCTACACCTTC
TRBD1,TRBJ2-7,-,14,TRBV10-3,CAISEFGRGSEQYF,TGTGCCATCAGTGAGTTTGGCAGGGGGAGCGAGCAGTACTTC
TRBD1,TRBJ1-1,-,17,TRBV5-1,CASSPWTGRGGNTEAFF,TGCGCCAGCAGCCCCTGGACAGGGCGGGGTGGAAACACTGAAGCTTTCTTT
TRBD1,TRBJ2-2,-,15,TRBV19,CASRTRDRGTGELFF,TGTGCCAGTAGGACACGGGACAGGGGCACCGGGGAGCTGTTTTTT
-,TRBJ1-4,-,11,TRBV3-1/TRBV3-2,CASSGGEKLFF,TGTGCCAGCAGTGGGGGGGAAAAACTGTTTTTT
-,TRBJ1-2,-,14,TRBV6-1,CASSEWTDTYGYTF,TGTGCCAGCAGTGAGTGGACGGACACCTATGGCTACACCTTC
-,TRBJ2-7,-,18,TRBV6-2/TRBV6-3,CASSYSILRQAFYYEQYF,TGTGCCAGCAGTTACTCGATTCTTCGGCAGGCTTTCTACTACGAGCAGTACTTC
TRBD2,TRBJ2-1,-,14,TRBV3-1/TRBV3-2,CASSHHITGGVSLF,TGTGCCAGCAGCCACCACATAACGGGAGGCGTGAGTCTCTTC
-,TRBJ2-7,-,15,TRBV7-8,CASSVDIASAYEQYF,TGTGCCAGCAGCGTGGACATAGCCTCGGCCTACGAGCAGTACTTC
-,TRBJ1-6,-,16,TRBV2,CASGQEASSYNSPLHF,TGTGCCAGCGGGCAGGAGGCGTCCTCCTATAATTCACCCCTCCACTTT
TRBD1,TRBJ1-2,-,19,TRBV27,CASSLPGGGDRDALHGYTF,TGTGCCAGCAGTTTACCGGGGGGGGGAGACAGGGACGCTCTTCATGGCTACACCTTC
-,TRBJ2-7,-,13,TRBV24-1,CATSDAGVDEQYF,TGTGCCACCAGTGACGCAGGGGTGGACGAGCAGTACTTC
TRBD1,TRBJ1-5,-,16,TRBV23-1,CAMVGDRGPINQPQHF,TGCGCCATGGTGGGGGACAGGGGACCAATAAATCAGCCCCAGCATTTT
TRBD1,TRBJ2-7,-,14,TRBV7-2,CASSSRQGRYEQYF,TGTGCCAGCAGCTCACGACAGGGACGGTACGAGCAGTACTTC
-,TRBJ1-2,once,12,TRBV25-1,CASMGHRMGYTF,TGTGCCAGCATGGGACATCGAATGGGCTACACCTTC
TRBD2,TRBJ2-2,-,18,TRBV7-3,CASSLGPTSGGASGELFF,TGTGCCAGCAGCTTGGGGCCCACTAGCGGGGGGGCATCCGGGGAGCTGTTTTTT
-,TRBJ1-2,-,14,TRBV7-9,CASSSEGRGGGYTF,TGTGCCAGCAGCTCTGAGGGGAGGGGTGGTGGCTACACCTTC
-,TRBJ1-1,-,12,TRBV12-5,CASGQGVTEAFF,TGTGCTAGTGGCCAGGGTGTGACTGAAGCTTTCTTT
-,TRBJ1-5,-,13,TRBV30,CAWSVRQNQPQHF,TGTGCCTGGAGTGTACGACAGAATCAGCCCCAGCATTTT
-,TRBJ2-3,-,15,TRBV7-9,CASSSTISSTDTQYF,TGTGCCAGCAGCTCCACTATTTCTAGCACAGATACGCAGTATTTT
TRBD2,TRBJ2-1,-,16,TRBV30,CAWSDLAGSSYNEQFF,TGTGCCTGGAGCGATCTAGCGGGGAGCTCCTACAATGAGCAGTTCTTC
-,TRBJ1-4,-,15,TRBV21-1,CASSKDTGFNEKLFF,TGTGCCAGCAGCAAAGATACGGGATTTAATGAAAAACTGTTTTTT
-,TRBJ2-3,-,13,TRBV15,CATSGQLEDTQYF,TGTGCCACCAGCGGGCAACTAGAGGATACGCAGTATTTT
TRBD2,TRBJ2-3,-,15,TRBV27,CASSLAGGNTDTQYF,TGTGCCAGCAGTTTAGCGGGGGGGAACACAGATACGCAGTATTTT
-,TRBJ2-1,-,13,TRBV18,CASSPPHGDEQFF,TGTGCCAGCTCACCACCTCACGGGGATGAGCAGTTCTTC
-,TRBJ1-2,-,13,TRBV5-4,CASSLQGMQGYTF,TGTGCCAGCAGCTTGCAGGGGATGCAGGGCTACACCTTC
-,TRBJ1-6,-,17,TRBV28,CASRITSAGAFNSPLHF,TGTGCCAGCAGAATTACCTCCGCAGGGGCTTTTAATTCACCCCTCCACTTT
TRBD1,TRBJ1-6,-,12,TRBV10-1,CASSPGTAKLHF,TGCGCCAGCAGTCCCGGGACAGCGAAACTCCACTTT
TRBD2,TRBJ2-1,-,20,TRBV5-8,CASSLELAGGLTFSYNEQFF,TGTGCCAGCAGCTTGGAGTTAGCGGGGGGCTTAACCTTCTCCTACAATGAGCAGTTCTTC
TRBD2,TRBJ2-5,-,18,TRBV5-4,CASSSGGTSGGGQETQYF,TGTGCCAGCAGCTCGGGAGGGACTAGCGGGGGCGGCCAAGAGACCCAGTACTTC
TRBD1,TRBJ1-2,-,14,TRBV7-2,CASSLFSGGDGYTF,TGTGCCAGCAGCTTATTCTCAGGGGGCGATGGCTACACCTTC
TRBD1,TRBJ2-5,-,15,TRBV2,CASAIGTGALETQYF,TGTGCCAGCGCCATCGGGACAGGGGCATTGGAGACCCAGTACTTC
TRBD2,TRBJ2-1,-,13,TRBV15,CATRSGGDGEQFF,TGTGCCACTCGGTCGGGGGGGGACGGTGAGCAGTTCTTC
-,TRBJ1-2,-,13,TRBV19,CASMQGMGYGYTF,TGTGCCAGTATGCAGGGAATGGGGTATGGCTACACCTTC
TRBD2,TRBJ2-3,-,16,TRBV6-2/TRBV6-3,CASSNGLAGSTDTQYF,TGTGCCAGCAGTAATGGACTAGCGGGAAGCACAGATACGCAGTATTTT
-,TRBJ1-1,-,14,TRBV5-1,CASSLVPTNTEAFF,TGCGCCAGCAGCTTGGTACCTACGAACACTGAAGCTTTCTTT
-,TRBJ1-2,-,15,TRBV19,CASSGRDVANYGYTF,TGTGCCAGTAGTGGGCGGGACGTAGCTAACTATGGCTACACCTTC
-,TRBJ2-1,-,12,TRBV11-2,CASSRPGNEQFF,TGTGCCAGCAGCCGTCCCGGGAATGAGCAGTTCTTC
-,TRBJ1-3,-,16,TRBV10-3,CATNPGRGGTGNTIYF,TGTGCCACCAACCCCGGCCGCGGGGGAACTGGAAACACCATATATTTT